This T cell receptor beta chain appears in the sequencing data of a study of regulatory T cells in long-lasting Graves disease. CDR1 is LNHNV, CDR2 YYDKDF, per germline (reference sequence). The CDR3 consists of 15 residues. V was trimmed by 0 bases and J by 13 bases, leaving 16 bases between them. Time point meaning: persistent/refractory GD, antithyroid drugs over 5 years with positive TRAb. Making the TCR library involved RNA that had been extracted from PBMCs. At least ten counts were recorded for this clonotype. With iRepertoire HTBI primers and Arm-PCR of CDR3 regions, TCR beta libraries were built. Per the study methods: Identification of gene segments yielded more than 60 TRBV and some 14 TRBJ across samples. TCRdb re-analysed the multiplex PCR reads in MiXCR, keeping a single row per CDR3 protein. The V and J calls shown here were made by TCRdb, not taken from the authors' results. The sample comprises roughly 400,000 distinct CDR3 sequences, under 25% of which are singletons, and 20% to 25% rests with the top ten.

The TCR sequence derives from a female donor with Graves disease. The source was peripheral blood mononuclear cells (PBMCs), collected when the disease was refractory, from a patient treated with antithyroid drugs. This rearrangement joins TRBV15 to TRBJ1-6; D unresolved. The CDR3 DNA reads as TGTGCCACCAGCAGAGATCTGGGAGAAGTGATCCCCCTCCACTTT. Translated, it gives CATSRDLGEVIPLHF.